This T cell receptor beta chain is from a study of cytomegalovirus exposure and HLA in healthy donors. General study results and limits: A prior analysis recorded that most TCR beta V segments were productive about 90% or about 30% of the time.

As for the donors, each was a healthy bone marrow donor. At the time of sampling, donors were nominally healthy, though unrecorded immune exposures were likely. To note about this clone: The antigen is unknown.

The CDR3 is 13 amino acids. Trimming removed 0 bases at V and 8 bases at J, with 11 bases between. Germline assignment: CDR1 SGHRS and CDR2 YFSETQ. PCR used 60 Vbeta primers and 13 Jbeta primers. Under the authors' procedure: Later work found 74 million or so unique TCR beta chains, with 9.5 million to 14 million shared. Libraries were prepared by immunoSEQ multiplex PCR; TCRdb keeps only in-frame clonotypes and omits some of them. That table supplies the V and J calls and clone size; D and trimming were determined from the DNA. The data contain approximately 70,000 clones, roughly 64% of them singletons.

The TCR was taken from a man in his forties in good health and CMV-seropositive. This chain connects TRBV5-1 to TRBJ1-1; tentatively, D is TRBD1 (6 bases). Sample: PBMCs. The CDR3 coding sequence is TGCGCCAGCAGCTTGGGGGTACAGGGAGAAGCTTTCTTT. Protein sequence: CASSLGVQGEAFF.